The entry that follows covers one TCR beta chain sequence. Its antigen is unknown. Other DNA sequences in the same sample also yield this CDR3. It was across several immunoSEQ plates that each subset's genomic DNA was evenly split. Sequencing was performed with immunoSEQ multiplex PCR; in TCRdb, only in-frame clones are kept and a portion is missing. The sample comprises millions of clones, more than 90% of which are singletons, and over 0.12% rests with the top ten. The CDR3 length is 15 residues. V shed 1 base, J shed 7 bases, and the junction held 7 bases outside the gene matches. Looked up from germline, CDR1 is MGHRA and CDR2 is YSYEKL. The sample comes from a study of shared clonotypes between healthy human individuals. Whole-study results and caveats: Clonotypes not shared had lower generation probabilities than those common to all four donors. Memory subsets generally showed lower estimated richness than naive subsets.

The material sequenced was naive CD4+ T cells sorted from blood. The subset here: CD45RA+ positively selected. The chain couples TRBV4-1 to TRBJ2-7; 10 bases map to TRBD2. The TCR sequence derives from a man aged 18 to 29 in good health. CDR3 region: CASSQVGLAGDEQYF. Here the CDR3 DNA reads TGCGCCAGCAGCCAAGTCGGTCTAGCGGGAGATGAGCAGTACTTC.